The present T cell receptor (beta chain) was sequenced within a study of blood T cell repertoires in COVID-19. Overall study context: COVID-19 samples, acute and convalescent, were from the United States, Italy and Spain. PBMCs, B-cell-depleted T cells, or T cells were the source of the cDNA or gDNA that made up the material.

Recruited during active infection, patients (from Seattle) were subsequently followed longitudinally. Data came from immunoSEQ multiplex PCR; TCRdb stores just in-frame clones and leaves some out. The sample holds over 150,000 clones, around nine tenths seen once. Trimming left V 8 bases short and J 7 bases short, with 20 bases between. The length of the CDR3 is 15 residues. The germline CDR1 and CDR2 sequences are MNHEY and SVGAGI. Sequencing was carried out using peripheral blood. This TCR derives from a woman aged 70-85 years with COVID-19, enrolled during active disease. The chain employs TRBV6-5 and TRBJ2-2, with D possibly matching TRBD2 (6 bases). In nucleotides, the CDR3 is TGTGCCAGCCGGGGGAACCAGCAACTGGGCGGGGAGCTGTTTTTT. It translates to CASRGNQQLGGELFF.